The 22 T cell receptor beta chains reported below all come from one sample, sequenced in a study of identical twins. TCRdb used MiXCR to reprocess the 5' RACE reads, holding one entry per CDR3 protein. The table has roughly 230,000 distinct CDR3 sequences, about 8.3% seen once. The same specimen was also included in a second study, on yellow fever vaccine responses in identical twins.

What was sequenced was CD8+ T cells sorted from blood. The source of these receptors is a woman aged 18-30 years in good health.

This clonotype was seen more than once but under ten times. The chain recombines TRBV19 with TRBJ2-2; D is possibly TRBD1 (5 bases). CDR1 and CDR2 (germline): LNHDA, SQIVND (reference sequence). The CDR3 extends over 16 amino acids. V lost 5 bases and J 6 bases, leaving 19 bases between the germline ends. CDR3 nucleotide sequence: TGTGCCAGTAGTGATTGGACAAGACCACCTCCCGGGGAGCTGTTTTTT. It translates to CASSDWTRPPPGELFF.

This clonotype showed up just a few times. The chain joins TRBV27 to TRBJ2-7; D is undetermined. CDR1 and CDR2 from the germline V gene are MNHEY and SMNVEV (reference sequence). V shed 8 bases and J shed 2 bases, with 13 bases lying between them. The CDR3 covers 13 residues. Written as DNA, the CDR3 is TGTGCCAGCGCAATCAGGTATCCCTACGAGCAGTACTTC. Encoded protein: CASAIRYPYEQYF.

In its sample, this clonotype was seen a few times. In DNA form, the CDR3 reads TGTGCCAGCAGCCCCTTTAGCGGGGGGCTCTACAATGAGCAGTTCTTC. Protein sequence: CASSPFSGGLYNEQFF. The chain employs TRBV11-2 and TRBJ2-1; 10 nucleotides align to TRBD2. The CDR3 has 16 residues. From germline, CDR1 is SGHAT and CDR2 FQNNGV. Trimming removed 5 bases from V and 3 bases from J; junction bases left unmatched: 7.

This chain uses TRBV3-1 with TRBJ2-1; D is unresolved. Trimming took off 1 base at V and 2 bases at J, with 12 bases between the two ends. The CDR3 is made up of 16 amino acids. Per the germline V gene, CDR1 is LGHDT and CDR2 is YNNKEL (reference sequence). The CDR3 spells CASSQVIGNPYNEQFF. Here the CDR3 DNA reads TGTGCCAGCAGCCAAGTAATAGGGAACCCCTACAATGAGCAGTTCTTC.

This clonotype was seen at least ten times. The genes are TRBV10-3 and TRBJ2-3; 10 nucleotides match TRBD2. Germline V lookup: CDR1 ENHRY, CDR2 SYGVKD. The trim removed 8 bases at V and 4 bases at J, leaving 9 bases unmatched. CDR3 length: 15 amino acids. The CDR3 reads CAIGGPSGSADTQYF. The CDR3 DNA is TGTGCCATCGGGGGGCCTAGCGGGAGTGCAGATACGCAGTATTTT.

The chain links TRBV7-9 to TRBJ2-7; possibly TRBD2 for D (6 bases). Trimming took 7 bases from V and 7 from J, leaving 17 bases between them. Per germline, CDR1 SEHNR and CDR2 FQNEAQ (reference sequence). This CDR3 is 13 amino acids long. The CDR3 DNA sequence: TGTGCCAGCACCATGCCCGGGGGATTTGAGCAGTACTTC. This sequence encodes CASTMPGGFEQYF.

This clonotype showed up just a few times. This chain joins TRBV3-1 and TRBJ1-1; TRBD1 aligns across 10 bases. Germline values: CDR1 LGHDT, CDR2 YNNKEL (reference sequence). Trimming cost V 6 bases and J 6 bases; bases outside gene matches: 4. This CDR3 is built from 13 residues. The CDR3, as DNA: TGTGCCAGCAGTCGGACAGGGGGGTCTGAAGCTTTCTTT. Its translation is CASSRTGGSEAFF. Full variable domain (outside the CDR3, taken from reference TRBV3-1 and TRBJ1-1): DTAVSQTPKYLVTQMGNDKSIKCEQNLGHDTMYWYKQDSKKFLKIMFSYNNKELIINETVPNRFSPKSPDKAHLNLHINSLELGDSAVYFCASSRTGGSEAFFGQGTRLTVV.

The genes are TRBV13 and TRBJ2-2; TRBD2 aligns across 13 bases. From germline, CDR1 is PRHDT and CDR2 FYEKMQ (reference sequence). V dropped 5 bases and J dropped 5; count of bases not matched to a gene: 5. The CDR3 covers 16 residues. The CDR3 is CASSAVTSGGTGELFF. CDR3 coding DNA: TGTGCCAGCAGCGCGGTGACTAGCGGGGGGACCGGGGAGCTGTTTTTT.

This clonotype has a count of ten or more. The chain employs TRBV4-3 and TRBJ2-7, with D tentatively TRBD2 (5 bases). The germline V and J ends were trimmed by 0 bases and 4 bases, with 10 bases remaining between them. CDR3 length equals 14 residues. The V gene's germline CDR1 is LGHNA and CDR2 YSLEER. CDR3 DNA sequence: TGCGCCAGCAGCCAAGATCTACGGGGTTACGAGCAGTACTTC. It codes for CASSQDLRGYEQYF.

The gene calls are TRBV7-9 and TRBJ1-6; D unclear. Germline values: CDR1 SEHNR, CDR2 FQNEAQ (reference sequence). The V gene lost 1 base and the J gene lost 9 bases, with 4 bases spanning the gap. This CDR3 has 12 amino acids. The CDR3 here is CASSLGVSPLHF. CDR3 sequence (DNA): TGTGCCAGCAGCTTAGGTGTTTCACCCCTCCACTTT.

This clonotype occurred once. One base away lies a much larger clone, so this may be a sequencing read error. The rearrangement links TRBV3-1 to TRBJ2-1; perhaps TRBD2 as D (6 bases). Germline loops: CDR1 LGHDT, CDR2 YNNKEL (reference sequence). This CDR3 is 15 amino acids long. The V end lost 1 base, the J end lost 4 bases, and 11 bases lay between the germline ends. CDR3: CASSQGVADYNEQFF. In nucleotides, the CDR3 is TGTGCCAGCAGCCAAGGCGTAGCGGATTACAATGAGCAGTTCTTC.

This clonotype has just a few counts. The genes are TRBV6-1 and TRBJ2-1; the match to TRBD2 covers 9 bases. The germline CDR1 and CDR2 sequences are MNHNS and SASEGT. The CDR3 is 16 amino acids. Trimming removed 6 bases from V and 0 bases from J; junction bases left unmatched: 6. The DNA for the CDR3 is TGTGCCAGCAGACCCGATAGCGGGGGCTCCTACAATGAGCAGTTCTTC. This gives the protein CASRPDSGGSYNEQFF.

The J gene is TRBJ2-7, the V gene TRBV27; TRBD1 agrees at 7 bases. CDR3 length: 15 residues. Germline V lookup: CDR1 MNHEY, CDR2 SMNVEV (reference sequence). V dropped 2 bases and J dropped 0; count of bases not matched to a gene: 4. This CDR3 reads CASSLHGTASYEQYF. The CDR3 DNA follows: TGTGCCAGCAGTTTACATGGGACAGCCTCCTACGAGCAGTACTTC.

This clonotype came up many times. This chain uses TRBV12-3 or TRBV12-4 with TRBJ2-1; 9 bases map to TRBD2. The ends lost 8 bases at V and 6 bases at J; junction bases unmatched: 5. The CDR3 consists of 13 residues. The CDR3 protein is CASSAGGGNEQFF. CDR3 in DNA: TGTGCCAGCTCCGCGGGGGGGGGCAATGAGCAGTTCTTC.

This clonotype was seen a handful of times. This sequence joins TRBV7-8 and TRBJ1-1, with D unresolved. CDR3 size: 15 residues. The V end lost 2 bases, the J end lost 10 bases, and 20 bases lay between the germline ends. Looked up from germline, CDR1 is SGHVS and CDR2 is FQNEAQ. CDR3 DNA: TGTGCCAGCAGCTTAAGGGTCGTAGGCGATGCGTCAGCTTTCTTT. It yields the protein CASSLRVVGDASAFF. Combining the CDR3 with reference TRBV7-8 and TRBJ1-1 gives the whole variable domain GAGVSQSPRYKVAKRGQDVALRCDPISGHVSLFWYQQALGQGPEFLTYFQNEAQLDKSGLPSDRFFAERPEGSVSTLKIQRTQQEDSAVYLCASSLRVVGDASAFFGQGTRLTVV.

This clonotype was observed at least ten times. The V gene is TRBV24-1, the J gene TRBJ2-2; D ambiguous. The V end lost 8 bases, the J end lost 0 bases, and 3 bases lay between the germline ends. Germline lookup yields CDR1 KGHDR and CDR2 SFDVKD. The CDR3 contains 12 residues. CDR3 DNA: TGTGCCACCACTACGAACACCGGGGAGCTGTTTTTT. It is translated as CATTTNTGELFF.

This clonotype showed up many times. The J gene is TRBJ2-1, the V gene TRBV29-1; D is unclear. The V gene lost 7 bases and the J gene lost 8 bases, with 21 bases spanning the gap. Per germline, CDR1 SQVTM and CDR2 ANQGSEA. The CDR3 is 14 amino acids. CDR3 residues: CSANGQYGLDEQFF. Written as DNA, the CDR3 is TGCAGCGCCAACGGCCAGTATGGCCTCGATGAGCAGTTCTTC.

A few counts support this clonotype. The rearrangement uses TRBV6-5 and TRBJ1-2, with D possibly matching TRBD1 (6 bases). This CDR3 has 15 residues. Germline V gene sequence: CDR1 MNHEY, CDR2 SVGAGI. V lost 2 bases and J 0 bases, leaving 10 bases between the germline ends. The CDR3 sequence is CASSYRTAANYGYTF. The CDR3, as DNA: TGTGCCAGCAGTTACAGGACAGCGGCTAACTATGGCTACACCTTC.

This clonotype was seen more than once but under ten times. The J gene is TRBJ2-7, the V gene TRBV20-1; 8 bases match TRBD2. Germline V gene sequence: CDR1 DFQATT, CDR2 SNEGSKA (reference sequence). The CDR3 is 15 residues long. The V and J ends lost 2 bases and 6 bases, in that order; junction bases with no gene match: 12. The CDR3 protein is CSARPDRGGIFEQYF. The CDR3 nucleotides read TGCAGTGCTAGACCTGATCGGGGGGGAATCTTCGAGCAGTACTTC.

The CDR3 here is CSARVPGQGRYEQYF. As DNA, the CDR3 is TGCAGTGCTAGAGTCCCGGGACAGGGGCGCTACGAGCAGTACTTC. The rearrangement links TRBV20-1 to TRBJ2-7, with 10 bases lining up with TRBD1. The CDR3 is made up of 15 amino acids. Germline V CDR1 and CDR2: DFQATT, SNEGSKA (reference sequence). V gave up 1 base and J gave up 3 bases; unmatched junction bases: 6.

In this sample, this clonotype turned up many times. This chain links TRBV14 with TRBJ2-2, with D hard to call. Trimming pared 2 bases from V and 5 bases from J, leaving 12 bases between. Germline CDR1 reads SGHDN; CDR2 reads FVKESK. This CDR3 is built from 15 residues. CDR3 coding DNA: TGTGCCAGCAGCCAAAATCGTGGCCCGACCGGGGAGCTGTTTTTT. As protein: CASSQNRGPTGELFF.

The chain couples TRBV5-4 to TRBJ2-1, with unresolved D. The CDR3 extends over 12 amino acids. V was cut by 6 bases and J by 12 bases, with 16 bases left in between. Per the germline V gene, CDR1 is SGHNT and CDR2 is YYREEE (reference sequence). The CDR3 DNA is TGTGCCAGCACCACCCTCCCGGCCCCGCAGTTCTTC. As protein: CASTTLPAPQFF.